Listed below are T cell receptor beta chains from one sample, sequenced in a study of cytotoxic CD8 clonotypes in ibrutinib-treated CLL. Profiling relied on immunoSEQ multiplex PCR, and the TCRdb table lists in-frame clones only, not all of them. The profile shows about 200,000 clones, 72% of them singletons. The sample in question was PBMCs, obtained after 24 months of ibrutinib treatment. Receptors were obtained from a human donor with chronic lymphocytic leukemia. Each CDR3 is given with its conserved first and last residue. Each record gives: J gene, D gene, V gene, clone size, CDR3 DNA, CDR3 protein. The D gene is left open where the match is weak. Where a row states a size, it is once, few, many or the class of an expanded clone; other rows omit it.

TRBJ1-2,.,TRBV6-5,.,TGTGCCAGCAGTTACTCGGGAACTAACTATGGCTACACCTTC,CASSYSGTNYGYTF
TRBJ1-2,.,TRBV27,few,TGTGCCAGCAGTTTGAAATACGGCCTTGGCTACACCTTC,CASSLKYGLGYTF
TRBJ2-7,.,TRBV28,.,TGTGCCAGCAGTTTGCCAACCGGCTACGAGCAGTACTTC,CASSLPTGYEQYF
TRBJ2-7,TRBD2,TRBV7-9,.,TGTGCCAGCAGCCCCCAAAGACTAGCGGGAGTCTCCGAGCAGTACTTC,CASSPQRLAGVSEQYF
TRBJ2-1,.,TRBV5-1,.,TGCGCCAGCAGCTTGGCTTTCGCGTCCGGGATCAACAATGAGCAGTTCTTC,CASSLAFASGINNEQFF
TRBJ2-4,.,TRBV18,.,TGTGCCAGCTCACAGGATTTGAACATTCAGTACTTC,CASSQDLNIQYF
TRBJ2-1,TRBD2,TRBV28,few,TGTGCCAGCAGAGCGGGAGGTTTCCATGAGCAGTTCTTC,CASRAGGFHEQFF
TRBJ2-7,.,TRBV6-5,.,TGTGCCAGCAGTTACTCGAAAGGCTACGAGCAGTACTTC,CASSYSKGYEQYF
TRBJ2-1,TRBD2,TRBV5-1,.,TGCGCCAGCAGCTTGAGGCTAGCGGGAGGATTGAATGAGCAGTTCTTC,CASSLRLAGGLNEQFF
TRBJ2-1,.,TRBV7-9,.,TGTGCCAGCAGCTCCCTCGGGGCAACACGATACAATGAGCAGTTCTTC,CASSSLGATRYNEQFF
TRBJ2-3,TRBD2,TRBV4-2,.,TGTGCCAGCAGCCAATCCCGGTCCGGGACTAGTCTAGATACGCAGTATTTT,CASSQSRSGTSLDTQYF
TRBJ2-2,.,TRBV7-2,.,TGTGCCAGCAGCTTCGCGAACACCGGGGAGCTGTTTTTT,CASSFANTGELFF
TRBJ1-1,.,TRBV7-9,.,TGTGCCAGCACCCTGGACAGGAACACTGAAGCTTTCTTT,CASTLDRNTEAFF
TRBJ2-3,TRBD1,TRBV6-5,.,TGTGCCAGCAGTTATAACCCCAGGGGGGATACGCAGTATTTT,CASSYNPRGDTQYF
TRBJ1-2,TRBD1,TRBV5-4,.,TGTGCCAGCAGCTTAGGACAGGGAAACTATGGCTACACCTTC,CASSLGQGNYGYTF
TRBJ2-5,.,TRBV5-8,few,TGTGCCAGCACATCCGGGAGTAGAGAGACCCAGTACTTC,CASTSGSRETQYF
TRBJ2-5,TRBD2,TRBV19,few,TGTGCCAGTAGTCTCTCACTAGCGGGAGATGTAGAGACCCAGTACTTC,CASSLSLAGDVETQYF
TRBJ2-7,TRBD1,TRBV5-4,.,TGTGCCAGCAGCTTCCGACAGGGGGTTGGCTACGAGCAGTACTTC,CASSFRQGVGYEQYF
TRBJ1-1,.,TRBV5-1,.,TGCGCCAGCAGCGAATTTAAGAACACTGAAGCTTTCTTT,CASSEFKNTEAFF
TRBJ2-4,.,TRBV5-1,few,TGCGCCAGCAGCTTGGCAGTAGGGGGAGTTGAAAACATTCAGTACTTC,CASSLAVGGVENIQYF
TRBJ2-1,TRBD1,TRBV2,.,TGTGCCAGCAGTAGACAGGGGATTAGTGAGCAGTTCTTC,CASSRQGISEQFF
TRBJ2-2,.,TRBV13,.,TGTGCCAGCAGGATAGCTTCTCCAGGTGGGCCCGGGGAGCTGTTTTTT,CASRIASPGGPGELFF
TRBJ1-2,.,TRBV11-2,few,TGTGCCAGCAGCTCAATAGTCGGGAGGCGAGGCTATGGCTACACCTTC,CASSSIVGRRGYGYTF
TRBJ2-3,TRBD2,TRBV6-1,few,TGTGCCAGCAGTGACGGGACTAGCGGGAGAACAGATACGCAGTATTTT,CASSDGTSGRTDTQYF
TRBJ2-5,.,TRBV6-5,.,TGTGCCAGCAGCGCGAACCTAGCGAACTGGGAGACCCAGTACTTC,CASSANLANWETQYF
TRBJ2-1,TRBD2,TRBV18,.,TGTGCCAGCTCCTTGACTAGCGGGAGTTCGGCCTCCTACAATGAGCAGTTCTTC,CASSLTSGSSASYNEQFF
TRBJ1-3,.,TRBV5-4,.,TGTGCCAGCAGCTTGGGAGTCGGGGGTGGAAACACCATATATTTT,CASSLGVGGGNTIYF
TRBJ1-1,.,TRBV27,.,TGTGCCAGCAGTTTATCGGGCGCAGCGAACACTGAAGCTTTCTTT,CASSLSGAANTEAFF
TRBJ2-7,TRBD2,TRBV5-6,.,TGTGCCAGCAGCATCCTAATCGAGCGGGAGATTCCCTACGAGCAGTACTTC,CASSILIEREIPYEQYF
TRBJ2-1,.,TRBV18,.,TGTGCCAGCTCACCAAACTCGCCCTCCTACAATGAGCAGTTCTTC,CASSPNSPSYNEQFF
TRBJ1-2,.,TRBV29-1,.,TGCAGCGTTGAAGAAGTAGGGAGATATGGCTACACCTTC,CSVEEVGRYGYTF
TRBJ2-3,.,TRBV7-9,.,TGTGCCAGCAGCTTATTTAGCGGTAGCACAGATACGCAGTATTTT,CASSLFSGSTDTQYF
TRBJ1-4,TRBD1,TRBV7-2,.,TGTGCCAGCAGCTTATACAGGGGGGCGGATGAAAAACTGTTTTTT,CASSLYRGADEKLFF
TRBJ2-4,.,TRBV27,.,TGTGCCAGCAGTTTATCTGGGACCATGATGAACATTCAGTACTTC,CASSLSGTMMNIQYF
TRBJ2-1,TRBD1,TRBV6-6,few,TGTGCCAGCAGTAGCCGGGACAGAGGAAACAATGAGCAGTTCTTC,CASSSRDRGNNEQFF
TRBJ2-1,.,TRBV7-9,.,TGTGCCAGCAGCTTGGGCAGGGACGACAATGAGCAGTTCTTC,CASSLGRDDNEQFF
TRBJ2-1,TRBD2,TRBV10-3,few,TGTGCCACCAGACCATTGAGCGGGAAGAGCTCCTACAATGAGCAGTTCTTC,CATRPLSGKSSYNEQFF
TRBJ2-7,.,TRBV21-1,few,TGTGCCAGCAGCAACCCGGAGGGGCGGCCCTACGAGCAGTACTTC,CASSNPEGRPYEQYF
TRBJ2-2,.,TRBV11-3,.,TGTGCCAGCAGCCCCCTCACCGGGGAGCTGTTTTTT,CASSPLTGELFF
TRBJ1-4,.,TRBV30,few,TGTGCCTGGATGAACTTCGGGACGAAGAAGAATGAAAAACTGTTTTTT,CAWMNFGTKKNEKLFF
TRBJ2-3,TRBD2,TRBV4-3,.,TGCGCCAGCAGCCAAGAGGTAGCGGGAGGTTTGGGCACAGATACGCAGTATTTT,CASSQEVAGGLGTDTQYF
TRBJ2-1,TRBD2,TRBV5-4,.,TGTGCCAGCGCCGGGACTAGCGGAGCCGCAGAGCAGTTCTTC,CASAGTSGAAEQFF
TRBJ2-7,.,TRBV30,.,TGTGCCTGGGGAATGGGGTCCCGAGGGGAGCAGTACTTC,CAWGMGSRGEQYF
TRBJ2-2,.,TRBV19,.,TGTGCCAGTAGTATAGTTCAGGGGACCGGGGAGCTGTTTTTT,CASSIVQGTGELFF
TRBJ2-2,.,TRBV6-4,.,TGTGCCAGCAGTCTGACAGCGAACACCGGGGAGCTGTTTTTT,CASSLTANTGELFF
TRBJ2-1,TRBD2,TRBV6-6,.,TGTGCCATTGGGGGGGGAGCCCCAGACAATGAGCAGTTCTTC,CAIGGGAPDNEQFF
TRBJ2-7,TRBD2,TRBV28,.,TGTGCCAGCAGTTTAGGGGTAGGGACTAGCGGGAGTTACGAGCAGTACTTC,CASSLGVGTSGSYEQYF
TRBJ1-2,.,TRBV7-9,once,TGTGCCAGCAGCTCACAGGAGCTGGCTAACTATGGCTACACCTTC,CASSSQELANYGYTF